The clone carrying this T cell receptor beta chain was seen at least ten times. Time point defined: persistent/refractory GD, antithyroid drugs over 5 years with positive TRAb. The authors made the TCR library using RNA they extracted from PBMCs. Arm-PCR of CDR3 regions with iRepertoire HTBI primers generated TCR beta libraries. TCRdb used MiXCR to reprocess the multiplex PCR reads, holding one entry per CDR3 protein. The sample consists of roughly 450,000 distinct CDR3 sequences, about 20% of them appearing once. This sample was included in a study of regulatory T cells in long-lasting Graves disease. Study-wide context: Those with persistent Graves' disease had received antithyroid drugs for over 5 years with positive TSH receptor antibodies.

The TCR originated in a female donor with Graves disease. This sample comprised peripheral blood mononuclear cells (PBMCs), obtained when the disease was refractory, from a patient treated with antithyroid drugs.

The CDR3 coding sequence is TGTGCCAGCAGTCAACTGGTTGGACAGGGCTACTATGGCTACACCTTC. This codes for CASSQLVGQGYYGYTF. V is TRBV28 and J is TRBJ1-2, with TRBD1 identical over 8 bases. Germline values: CDR1 MDHEN, CDR2 SYDVKM. Trimming at V came to 5 bases and at J to 3 bases, leaving 11 bases not matched to a gene. CDR3 length equals 16 residues.